The 16 T cell receptor beta chains given below trace back to one sample, sequenced in a study of blood T cell repertoires in COVID-19. The protocol was immunoSEQ multiplex PCR, while the TCRdb copy is restricted to in-frame clones and leaves out a portion. The sample lists over 100,000 clones, around 84% seen once, with less than 1.5% in the top ten. The sample was peripheral blood. These receptors were obtained from a man aged 35-49 years with acute or convalescent COVID-19.

In DNA form, the CDR3 reads TGTGCCAGCTCACGTTCCCGCCGGGACAGGGGGATGGCTGAAGCTTTCTTT. Residues: CASSRSRRDRGMAEAFF. The chain employs TRBV18 and TRBJ1-1, with TRBD1 matching 11 bases. Germline assignment: CDR1 KGHSH and CDR2 LQKENI. There are 17 residues in the CDR3. V lost 4 bases, J lost 6 bases, and 13 bases stayed unmatched.

The rearrangement joins TRBV19 to TRBJ1-5; D is uncertain. This CDR3 spans 13 amino acids. The ends were cut back, 3 bases at V and 4 bases at J, with 7 bases in the middle. From germline, CDR1 is LNHDA and CDR2 SQIVND (reference sequence). The CDR3 nucleotides are TGTGCCAGTAGTATTATAGAGAATCAGCCCCAGCATTTT. This translates into CASSIIENQPQHF.

CDR3 DNA sequence: TGCGCCAGCAGGCTGGGGGGAGATACGCAGTATTTT. This sequence encodes CASRLGGDTQYF. This rearrangement joins TRBV5-1 to TRBJ2-3, with D perhaps matching TRBD2 (6 bases). The CDR3 loop spans 12 amino acids. Trimming shortened V by 5 bases and J by 5 bases, and 9 bases separated the two germline ends. The germline CDR1 and CDR2 sequences are SGHRS and YFSETQ.

The CDR3 sequence: CASSPTRGGYEQYF. The CDR3 DNA is TGTGCCAGCAGTCCGACTCGAGGGGGCTACGAGCAGTACTTC. V is TRBV27 and J is TRBJ2-7; the D gene is possibly TRBD1 (6 bases). The CDR3 is 14 residues long. Trimming removed 5 bases at V and 3 bases at J, with 14 bases between. Looked up from germline, CDR1 is MNHEY and CDR2 is SMNVEV (reference sequence).

J is TRBJ2-2 and V is TRBV29-1; 12 nucleotides align to TRBD1. V shed 4 bases and J 7 bases; nucleotides not matched to a gene: 4. CDR3 length equals 14 residues. In germline, CDR1 is SQVTM, CDR2 ANQGSEA. The CDR3: CSVGDRGRIGELFF. The CDR3 DNA sequence: TGCAGCGTTGGGGACAGGGGGCGCATCGGGGAGCTGTTTTTT.

The chain is built from TRBV7-6 and TRBJ2-5, with 9 bases lining up with TRBD2. This CDR3 is 15 amino acids long. V shed 5 bases, J shed 7 bases, and the junction held 11 bases outside the gene matches. The germline V gene encodes CDR1 SGHVS and CDR2 FNYEAQ. CDR3 coding DNA: TGTGCCAGCAGCCCCTGGAGTAGCGGGAGTGGGACCCAGTACTTC. It translates to CASSPWSSGSGTQYF.

The CDR3 loop reads CASSAGTSDRIRETQYF. The CDR3 nucleotides are TGTGCCAGCAGCGCCGGGACTAGCGATAGGATTCGGGAGACCCAGTACTTC. The chain recombines TRBV9 with TRBJ2-5, with 10 bases that match TRBD2. Germline lookup yields CDR1 SGDLS and CDR2 YYNGEE. Trimming at V came to 3 bases and at J to 5 bases, leaving 13 bases not matched to a gene. The length of the CDR3 is 17 residues.

The rearrangement uses TRBV30 and TRBJ2-5, with 12 nucleotides matching TRBD1. J lost 1 base, V lost 3 bases, and 3 bases had no gene match. CDR3 size: 15 residues. CDR1 is GTSNPN and CDR2 is SVGIG in the germline V gene (reference sequence). CDR3 sequence reads: CAWSRDRGLQETQYF. The CDR3 DNA follows: TGTGCCTGGAGCCGGGACAGGGGGCTCCAAGAGACCCAGTACTTC.

The rearrangement uses TRBV5-1 and TRBJ2-1, with TRBD2 identical over 7 bases. V shed 4 bases, J shed 0 bases, and the junction held 7 bases outside the gene matches. The CDR3 is made up of 16 amino acids. Germline-derived CDR1 and CDR2 are SGHRS and YFSETQ. CDR3 DNA: TGCGCCAGCAGCATGAACTGGGGGGGCTCCTACAATGAGCAGTTCTTC. Translated: CASSMNWGGSYNEQFF.

The chain recombines TRBV9 with TRBJ2-7; maybe TRBD2 (5 bases). CDR1 is SGDLS, CDR2 YYNGEE, per germline. The V end was cut by 3 bases, the J end by 1 base, with 11 bases between. CDR3 length: 14 residues. The CDR3 region is CASSAGLASYEQYF. In DNA form, the CDR3 reads TGTGCCAGCAGCGCCGGACTGGCGTCCTACGAGCAGTACTTC.

The chain joins TRBV28 to TRBJ1-5, with TRBD1 matching over 7 bases. Losses at the gene ends were 6 bases for V and 3 bases for J; bases not matched to a gene: 5. CDR3 size: 14 residues. Germline V CDR1 and CDR2: MDHEN, SYDVKM. The CDR3 loop is CASSQGGINQPQHF. CDR3 nucleotides: TGTGCCAGCAGCCAGGGGGGTATCAATCAGCCCCAGCATTTT.

The chain carries TRBV5-5 and TRBJ2-7; no clear D gene. CDR3 length: 13 amino acids. Germline CDR1 is SGHKS and CDR2 is YYEKEE (reference sequence). V was cut by 4 bases and J by 1 base, with 9 bases left in between. The CDR3 spells CASSAGSSYEQYF. CDR3 nucleotides: TGTGCCAGCAGCGCCGGGTCTTCCTACGAGCAGTACTTC.

V and J are TRBV11-2 and TRBJ2-3; 13 nucleotides line up with TRBD2. The CDR3 totals 16 residues. Per germline, CDR1 SGHAT and CDR2 FQNNGV. V lost 5 bases and J lost 9; bases outside the gene matches: 11. The CDR3 DNA sequence: TGTGCCAGCAGCGGCGAACTACTAGCGGGGGGGCTCACGCAGTATTTT. Translating it yields CASSGELLAGGLTQYF. The entire variable domain, with the rest obtained from reference TRBV11-2 and TRBJ2-3, is as follows: EAGVAQSPRYKIIEKRQSVAFWCNPISGHATLYWYQQILGQGPKLLIQFQNNGVVDDSQLPKDRFSAERLKGVDSTLKIQPAKLEDSAVYLCASSGELLAGGLTQYFGPGTRLTVL.

This clone was detected a few times. The chain uses TRBV28 and TRBJ1-1, with a tentative D call TRBD1 (6 bases). Germline lookup yields CDR1 MDHEN and CDR2 SYDVKM. V shed 6 bases and J shed 2 bases, with 13 bases lying between them. The CDR3 loop spans 14 amino acids. The CDR3 protein is CASSFRGHNTEAFF. CDR3 sequence (DNA): TGTGCCAGCAGCTTTCGGGGACACAACACTGAAGCTTTCTTT.

The chain is built from TRBV6-5 and TRBJ1-1; perhaps TRBD1 as D (6 bases). CDR3 length: 15 amino acids. Deletions cut 2 bases from V and 5 bases from J, with 15 bases between. CDR1 and CDR2 from the germline V gene are MNHEY and SVGAGI. CDR3 nucleotide sequence: TGTGCCAGCAGTTACAGCGAGGGGGTGTTAACTGAAGCTTTCTTT. Amino acids: CASSYSEGVLTEAFF.

This chain uses TRBV18 with TRBJ2-2, with 10 bases matching TRBD1. Germline CDR1 reads KGHSH; CDR2 reads LQKENI. Unmatched junction bases numbered 5, after V lost 4 bases and J lost 6 bases. The CDR3 extends over 15 amino acids. The CDR3 DNA follows: TGTGCCAGCTCACTTCGACAGGGGGCAGCCGGGGAGCTGTTTTTT. This encodes CASSLRQGAAGELFF.